These 11 T cell receptor beta chains share one sample of origin, sequenced in a study of shared clonotypes between healthy human individuals. TCRdb keeps only in-frame clones here, not all; method: immunoSEQ multiplex PCR. The table has over a million clones, nearly 99% seen once. The sample comprised naive CD4+ T cells sorted from blood. As to subset: CD45RA+ positively selected. These receptors all come from a man younger than 45 in good health.

This chain's CDR3 is CASSLLWTEISGNTIYF. The CDR3, as DNA: TGCGCCAGCAGCCTTCTTTGGACAGAAATCTCTGGAAACACCATATATTTT. The chain has TRBV4-1 and TRBJ1-3, with D possibly matching TRBD1 (6 bases). Germline V gene data show CDR1 as MGHRA and CDR2 as YSYEKL. Trimming removed 4 bases from V and 0 bases from J, with 16 bases in between. The CDR3 has 17 residues.

In the case of this clone: The sample has other DNA sequences that encode this CDR3 too. This chain joins TRBV2 and TRBJ1-5; D gene unclear. The CDR3 runs 12 residues. CDR1 and CDR2 from the germline V gene are SNHLY and FYNNEI. V lost 2 bases to trimming and J lost 7 bases, with 6 bases between them. CDR3 in amino acids: CASSEMGQPQHF. DNA of the CDR3: TGTGCCAGCAGTGAAATGGGGCAGCCCCAGCATTTT.

This sequence joins TRBV18 and TRBJ2-5, with a tentative D call TRBD1 (6 bases). The CDR3 length is 16 residues. Germline assignment: CDR1 KGHSH and CDR2 LQKENI. V was cut by 5 bases and J by 0 bases, with 16 bases left in between. As DNA, the CDR3 is TGTGCCAGCTCAACCCTATACCGGGACAACCAAGAGACCCAGTACTTC. As protein: CASSTLYRDNQETQYF.

This chain connects TRBV7-3 to TRBJ2-3; TRBD2 matches 14 bases. This CDR3 spans 17 amino acids. Germline V gene data show CDR1 as SGHTA and CDR2 as FQGTGA. V shed 2 bases, J shed 11 bases, and the junction held 12 bases outside the gene matches. The CDR3 spells CASSLETSGRAAMKQYF. As DNA, the CDR3 is TGTGCCAGCAGCTTAGAGACTAGCGGGAGGGCCGCGATGAAGCAGTATTTT.

This chain uses TRBV7-3 with TRBJ1-1; D gene unclear. V gave up 1 base and J gave up 1 base, with 4 bases separating them. The CDR3 spans 13 residues. Germline V gene sequence: CDR1 SGHTA, CDR2 FQGTGA. The CDR3 DNA reads as TGTGCCAGCAGCTTAATGGGGAACACTGAAGCTTTCTTT. Its protein product is CASSLMGNTEAFF.

The rearrangement uses TRBV4-2 and TRBJ2-1; either TRBD1 or TRBD2 may supply D (6 bases each). The CDR3 length is 17 residues. The germline CDR1 and CDR2 sequences are LGHNA and YNFKEQ. The V gene lost 4 bases and the J gene lost 6 bases, with 22 bases spanning the gap. This chain's CDR3 is CASSLRGGLDEFNEQFF. CDR3 bases: TGTGCCAGCAGCCTCAGAGGGGGACTGGACGAATTCAATGAGCAGTTCTTC.

This rearrangement joins TRBV30 to TRBJ1-2, with a weak D call TRBD1 (6 bases). Trimming left V 0 bases short and J 6 bases short, with 11 bases between. CDR1 GTSNPN and CDR2 SVGIG come from the germline V gene (reference sequence). This CDR3 has 13 residues. The DNA for the CDR3 is TGTGCCTGGAGTGTAACAGGGATCAATGGCTACACCTTC. Protein product: CAWSVTGINGYTF.

The chain carries TRBV28 and TRBJ2-1; 8 bases are a match to TRBD2. Trimming took 8 bases from V and 0 from J; bases not matched to a gene: 21. This CDR3 region has 20 residues. Per the germline V gene, CDR1 is MDHEN and CDR2 is SYDVKM. This CDR3 reads CASRKNVADLAGSSYNEQFF. CDR3 sequence (DNA): TGTGCCAGCCGAAAAAATGTCGCTGACTTAGCGGGGAGCTCCTACAATGAGCAGTTCTTC.

V gene TRBV18 combines with J gene TRBJ1-2, with 9 bases that match TRBD1. The length of the CDR3 is 12 residues. In germline, CDR1 is KGHSH, CDR2 LQKENI. V was clipped by 3 bases and J by 12 bases; unmatched bases: 5. The CDR3 sequence: CASSPLDRGNTF. The CDR3 nucleotides are TGTGCCAGCTCACCTCTCGACAGGGGGAACACCTTC.

V gene TRBV29-1 combines with J gene TRBJ2-3; 13 bases agree with TRBD2. Germline V lookup: CDR1 SQVTM, CDR2 ANQGSEA. The CDR3 runs to 15 residues. V shed 7 bases, J shed 2 bases, and the junction held 6 bases outside the gene matches. The CDR3 region has the DNA TGCAGCGCACTCGGGACTAGCGGGGACACAGATACGCAGTATTTT. The encoded protein is CSALGTSGDTDTQYF.

The J gene is TRBJ2-3, the V gene TRBV5-5; 10 bases line up with TRBD1. Germline CDR1 is SGHKS and CDR2 is YYEKEE (reference sequence). The junction had 4 bases not matched to a gene; V was cut back by 5 bases and J by 4 bases. There are 14 residues in the CDR3. The CDR3 nucleotides are TGTGCCAGCAGTCGGGACAGGGGATCAGATACGCAGTATTTT. Translation: CASSRDRGSDTQYF.